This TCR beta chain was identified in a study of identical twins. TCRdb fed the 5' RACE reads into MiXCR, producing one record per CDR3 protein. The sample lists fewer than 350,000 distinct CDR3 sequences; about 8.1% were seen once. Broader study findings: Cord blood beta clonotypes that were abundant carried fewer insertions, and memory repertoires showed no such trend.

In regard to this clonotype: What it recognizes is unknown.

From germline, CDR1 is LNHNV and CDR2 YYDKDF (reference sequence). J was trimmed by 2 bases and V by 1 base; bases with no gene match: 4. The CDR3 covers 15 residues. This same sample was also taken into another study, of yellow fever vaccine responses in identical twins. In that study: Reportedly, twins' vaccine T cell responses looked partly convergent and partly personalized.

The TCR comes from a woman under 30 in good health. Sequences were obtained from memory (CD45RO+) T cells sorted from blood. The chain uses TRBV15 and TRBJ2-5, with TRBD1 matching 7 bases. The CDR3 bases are TGTGCCACCAGCAGAGTTCAGGACAGGCAAGAGACCCAGTACTTC. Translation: CATSRVQDRQETQYF.